The 2 T cell receptor beta chains reported below all come from one sample, sequenced in a study of CD8 T cells in ankylosing spondylitis. Via MiXCR, TCRdb re-called the 5' RACE reads, giving one row per CDR3 protein. This table holds some 220,000 distinct CDR3 sequences, under 8.5% found once. The sequencing sample was made of blood, either unsorted or a sorted T cell fraction (not recorded which). These receptors were collected from a female donor with ankylosing spondylitis or in good health (not recorded which).

This clonotype has more than one count but fewer than ten. The V and J genes are TRBV27 and TRBJ2-7; a weak D match, TRBD1 (5 bases). Germline loops: CDR1 MNHEY, CDR2 SMNVEV (reference sequence). The CDR3 is 14 residues long. With 6 bases removed from V and 0 bases from J, the gap between germline ends came to 12 bases. CDR3 DNA sequence: TGTGCCAGCAGCCCAAACAGGATCTCCTACGAGCAGTACTTC. It translates to CASSPNRISYEQYF.

This clonotype was recorded at least ten times. V and J are TRBV20-1 and TRBJ2-2; 10 bases agree with TRBD2. CDR3 length equals 16 residues. Trimming removed 3 bases from V and 2 bases from J; junction bases left unmatched: 6. Germline loops: CDR1 DFQATT, CDR2 SNEGSKA (reference sequence). The CDR3 nucleotides are TGCAGTGCTAGTTCTAGCGGGAGCCTTAACACCGGGGAGCTGTTTTTT. Amino acid sequence: CSASSSGSLNTGELFF.